This T cell receptor (beta chain) was identified in a study of T cell responses to AZD1222 COVID-19 vaccine. To note about this clone: Its specificity is unknown. A read error is likely, as this CDR3 ends without the conserved phenylalanine or tryptophan. Because the CDR3's place on the DNA is in doubt, the DNA is left out and the CDR3 is given as listed by TCRdb.

Study-level points and caveats: Unmutated variant regions are reportedly the target of nearly half of TCRs that are spike-specific. Distributed over spike, vaccine-associated CD4 TCRs predominated at 160-218 and 743-854.

Counting both end residues, the CDR3 totals 10 amino acids. Profiling relied on immunoSEQ multiplex PCR, and the TCRdb table lists in-frame clones only, not all of them. The table lists 120,000 to 150,000 clones, about 93% of them singletons, with approximately 2% in the top ten. This chain joins TRBV12-3 or TRBV12-4 and TRBJ1-1. The sample in question was peripheral blood, obtained on day 0 of AZD1222 vaccination. This receptor was identified in an adult in good health. Here the CDR3 reads CASSHPGWEV.